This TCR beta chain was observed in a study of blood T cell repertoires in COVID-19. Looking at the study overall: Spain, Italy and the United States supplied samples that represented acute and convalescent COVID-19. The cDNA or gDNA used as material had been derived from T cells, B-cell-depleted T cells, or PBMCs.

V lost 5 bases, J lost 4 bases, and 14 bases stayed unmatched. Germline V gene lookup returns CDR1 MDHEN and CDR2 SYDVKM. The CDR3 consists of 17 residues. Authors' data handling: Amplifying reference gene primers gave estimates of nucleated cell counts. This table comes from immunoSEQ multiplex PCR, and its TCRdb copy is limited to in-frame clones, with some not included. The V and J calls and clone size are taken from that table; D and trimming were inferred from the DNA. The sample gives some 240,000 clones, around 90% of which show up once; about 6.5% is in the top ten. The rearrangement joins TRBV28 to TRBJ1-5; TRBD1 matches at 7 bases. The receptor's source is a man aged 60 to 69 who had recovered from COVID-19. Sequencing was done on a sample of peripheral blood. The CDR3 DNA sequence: TGTGCCAGCAGTCCCACCAGACAGGGATTCTTTAATCAGCCCCAGCATTTT. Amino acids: CASSPTRQGFFNQPQHF.